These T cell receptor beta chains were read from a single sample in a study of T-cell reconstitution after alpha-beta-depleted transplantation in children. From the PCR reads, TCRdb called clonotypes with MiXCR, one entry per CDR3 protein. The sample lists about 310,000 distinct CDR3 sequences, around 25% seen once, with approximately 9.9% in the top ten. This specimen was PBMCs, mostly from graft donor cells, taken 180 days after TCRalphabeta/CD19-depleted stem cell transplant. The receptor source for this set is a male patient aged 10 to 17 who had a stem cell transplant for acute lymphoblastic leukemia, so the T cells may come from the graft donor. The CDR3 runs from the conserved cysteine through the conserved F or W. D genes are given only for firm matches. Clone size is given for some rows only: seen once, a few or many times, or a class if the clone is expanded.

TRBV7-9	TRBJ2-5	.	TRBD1	CASSLEGAQETQYF	TGTGCCAGCAGCTTAGAGGGGGCCCAAGAGACCCAGTACTTC
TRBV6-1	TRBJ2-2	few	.	CASTKGGSNTGELFF	TGTGCCAGCACCAAGGGGGGTTCGAACACCGGGGAGCTGTTTTTT
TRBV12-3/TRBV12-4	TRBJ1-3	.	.	CASKYLSGNTIYF	TGTGCCAGCAAGTACCTCTCTGGAAACACCATATATTTT
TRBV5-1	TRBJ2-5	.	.	CASSGGGQETQYF	TGCGCCAGCAGCGGAGGGGGCCAAGAGACCCAGTACTTC
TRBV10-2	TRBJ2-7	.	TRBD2	CASSETGRLPYEQYF	TGCGCCAGCAGTGAGACCGGGAGGCTTCCCTACGAGCAGTACTTC
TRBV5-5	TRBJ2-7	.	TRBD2	CASSSVSGSGSYEQYF	TGTGCCAGCAGCTCGGTAAGCGGGAGCGGTTCCTACGAGCAGTACTTC
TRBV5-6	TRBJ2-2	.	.	CASSLRTSLQGMNTGELFF	TGTGCCAGCAGCTTGAGGACTTCCCTCCAGGGGATGAACACCGGGGAGCTGTTTTTT
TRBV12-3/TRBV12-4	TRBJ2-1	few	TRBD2	CASSARGTSGIAKAYNEQFF	TGTGCCAGCAGTGCTCGCGGGACTAGCGGAATCGCGAAAGCCTACAATGAGCAGTTCTTC
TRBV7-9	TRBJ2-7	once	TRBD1	CASSLGTGLWEQYF	TGTGCCAGCAGCTTGGGGACAGGTCTTTGGGAGCAGTACTTC
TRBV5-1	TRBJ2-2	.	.	CASSLEWATGELFF	TGCGCCAGCAGCTTGGAGTGGGCCACCGGGGAGCTGTTTTTT
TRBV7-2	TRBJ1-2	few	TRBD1	CASSFPGTVYGYTF	TGTGCCAGCAGCTTCCCCGGGACAGTCTATGGCTACACCTTC
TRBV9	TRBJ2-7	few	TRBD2	CASSVGGLAGSSEQYF	TGTGCCAGCAGCGTAGGAGGGCTAGCGGGTAGTAGCGAGCAGTACTTC
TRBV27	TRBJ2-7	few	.	CASSYRTGVFHEQYF	TGTGCCAGCAGTTATAGAACGGGGGTTTTCCACGAGCAGTACTTC
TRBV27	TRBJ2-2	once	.	CASSLSVRGPGELFF	TGTGCCAGCAGTTTATCAGTGAGGGGCCCCGGGGAGCTGTTTTTT
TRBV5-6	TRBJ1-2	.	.	CASSLDSYGDTF	TGTGCCAGCAGCTTGGACAGCTATGGCGACACCTTC
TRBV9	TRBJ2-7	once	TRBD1	CASSPQTGISYEQYF	TGTGCCAGCAGCCCCCAGACAGGGATCTCCTACGAGCAGTACTTC
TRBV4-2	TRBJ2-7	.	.	CASSQIGDYEDEQYF	TGTGCCAGCAGCCAAATTGGAGATTATGAGGACGAGCAGTACTTC
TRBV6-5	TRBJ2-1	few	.	CASSYDGRPAFF	TGTGCCAGCAGTTACGACGGACGGCCCGCGTTCTTC
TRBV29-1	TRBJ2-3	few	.	CSVVSGLATDTQYF	TGCAGCGTTGTCTCGGGACTTGCGACAGATACGCAGTATTTT
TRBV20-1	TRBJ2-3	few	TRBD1	CSARDTGSTGGERVGLDTQYF	TGCAGTGCTAGAGATACGGGGTCAACAGGGGGCGAGCGGGTCGGATTAGATACGCAGTATTTT
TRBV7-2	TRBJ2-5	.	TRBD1	CASSPSRRTGPGETQYF	TGTGCCAGCAGCCCATCGAGAAGGACAGGGCCAGGGGAGACCCAGTACTTC
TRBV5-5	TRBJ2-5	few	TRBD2	CASSFRLAVQETQYF	TGTGCCAGCAGCTTCCGACTAGCGGTTCAAGAGACCCAGTACTTC
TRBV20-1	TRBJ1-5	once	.	CSVRTRGNQPQHF	TGCAGTGTCAGAACGCGGGGCAATCAGCCCCAGCATTTT
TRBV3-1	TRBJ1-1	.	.	CASSQDSDSEAFF	TGTGCCAGCAGCCAAGATTCAGACTCAGAGGCTTTCTTT
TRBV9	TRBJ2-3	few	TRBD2	CASSVGTWTSGFTDTQYF	TGTGCCAGCAGCGTAGGGACTTGGACTAGCGGATTCACAGATACGCAGTATTTT
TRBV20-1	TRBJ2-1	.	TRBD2	CSARDLAGYNEQFF	TGCAGTGCTAGAGATCTAGCGGGGTACAATGAGCAGTTCTTC
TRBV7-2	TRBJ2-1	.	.	CASSLPVAVRYNEQFF	TGTGCCAGCAGCCTCCCCGTAGCGGTTCGTTACAATGAGCAGTTCTTC
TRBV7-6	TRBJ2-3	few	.	CASSSSAGVSTDTQYF	TGTGCCAGCAGCTCCTCCGCGGGTGTTAGCACAGATACGCAGTATTTT
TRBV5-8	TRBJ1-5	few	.	CASSSVSSWYSNQPQHF	TGTGCCAGCAGCTCCGTATCCTCCTGGTATAGCAATCAGCCCCAGCATTTT
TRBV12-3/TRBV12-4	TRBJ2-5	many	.	CASSSDSFQETQYF	TGTGCCAGCAGTTCAGACAGCTTTCAAGAGACCCAGTACTTC
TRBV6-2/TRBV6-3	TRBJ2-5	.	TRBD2	CATGKAGVRQETQYF	TGTGCCACGGGGAAGGCGGGAGTAAGGCAAGAGACCCAGTACTTC
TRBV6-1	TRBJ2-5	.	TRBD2	CASSGSGRVRETQYF	TGTGCCAGCAGTGGAAGCGGGAGGGTTAGGGAGACCCAGTACTTC
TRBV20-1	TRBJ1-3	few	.	CSARVRERESGNTIYF	TGCAGTGCTAGAGTTCGTGAGAGGGAGTCTGGAAACACCATATATTTT
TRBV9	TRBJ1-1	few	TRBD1	CASSVETGEAMNTEAFF	TGTGCCAGCAGCGTAGAGACAGGGGAGGCCATGAACACTGAAGCTTTCTTT
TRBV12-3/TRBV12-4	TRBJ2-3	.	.	CASSPNLGGADTQYF	TGTGCCAGCAGTCCCAATCTTGGCGGAGCAGATACGCAGTATTTT
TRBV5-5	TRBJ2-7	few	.	CASSSGLGSREQYF	TGTGCCAGCAGTTCCGGACTGGGCTCGCGGGAGCAGTACTTC
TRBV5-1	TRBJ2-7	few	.	CASSLRVSTYEQYF	TGCGCCAGCAGCTTGCGGGTCTCTACCTACGAGCAGTACTTC
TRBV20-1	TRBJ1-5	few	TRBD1	CSAQGARTQPQHF	TGCAGTGCTCAGGGGGCGCGAACTCAGCCCCAGCATTTT
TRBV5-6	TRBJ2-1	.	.	CASSPPRSYNEQFF	TGTGCCAGCAGCCCCCCTCGCTCCTACAATGAGCAGTTCTTC
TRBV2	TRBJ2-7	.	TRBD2	CASRGFFSSGRTYEQYF	TGTGCCAGCAGGGGGTTTTTTAGTAGCGGGAGGACCTACGAGCAGTACTTC
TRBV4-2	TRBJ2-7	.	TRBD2	CASSQEVLAGVREQYF	TGTGCCAGCAGCCAAGAAGTTCTAGCGGGAGTCCGCGAGCAGTACTTC
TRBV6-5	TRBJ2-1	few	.	CASSYSAVGYNEQFF	TGTGCCAGCAGTTACTCGGCCGTGGGGTACAATGAGCAGTTCTTC
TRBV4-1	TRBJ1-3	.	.	CASSQPRWQGNTIYF	TGCGCCAGCAGCCAACCCAGGTGGCAGGGAAACACCATATATTTT
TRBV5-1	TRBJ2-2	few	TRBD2	CASSLLGLAGAELSDTGELFF	TGCGCCAGCAGCTTGTTGGGACTAGCGGGAGCGGAGTTATCGGACACCGGGGAGCTGTTTTTT
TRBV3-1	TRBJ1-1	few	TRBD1	CASSQADRGKGNTEAFF	TGTGCCAGCAGCCAGGCCGACAGGGGGAAGGGGAACACTGAAGCTTTCTTT
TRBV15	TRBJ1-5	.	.	CATSNPNHLNQPQHF	TGTGCCACCAGCAACCCCAACCACCTCAATCAGCCCCAGCATTTT
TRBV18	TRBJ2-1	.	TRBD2	CASSPRLAGDGEQFF	TGTGCCAGCTCACCAAGATTAGCGGGAGATGGTGAGCAGTTCTTC
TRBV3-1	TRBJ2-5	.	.	CASSQEWREETQYF	TGTGCCAGCAGCCAAGAGTGGCGGGAAGAGACCCAGTACTTC
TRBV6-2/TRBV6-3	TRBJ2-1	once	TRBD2	CASRRREAGGAVEQFF	TGTGCCAGCAGACGACGTGAAGCGGGAGGGGCCGTTGAGCAGTTCTTC
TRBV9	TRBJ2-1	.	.	CASSVSPRVSEQFF	TGTGCCAGCAGCGTATCCCCCCGGGTGAGCGAGCAGTTCTTC
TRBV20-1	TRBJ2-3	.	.	CSASLGRPGGTDTQYF	TGCAGTGCTAGTTTGGGGAGGCCGGGGGGCACAGATACGCAGTATTTT
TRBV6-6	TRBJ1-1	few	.	CASSYGGTEAFF	TGTGCCAGCAGTTACGGGGGCACTGAAGCTTTCTTT
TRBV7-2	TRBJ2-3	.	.	CASSLGGGTGDTQYF	TGTGCCAGCAGCTTAGGGGGCGGGACCGGAGATACGCAGTATTTT
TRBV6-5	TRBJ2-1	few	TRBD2	CASSYSILAGPYNEQFF	TGTGCCAGCAGTTACTCGATCCTAGCGGGACCCTACAATGAGCAGTTCTTC
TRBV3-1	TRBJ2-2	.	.	CASSQEASTGELFF	TGTGCCAGCAGCCAAGAAGCCTCCACCGGGGAGCTGTTTTTT
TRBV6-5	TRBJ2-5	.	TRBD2	CASSSPGLAKETQYF	TGTGCCAGCAGTTCTCCGGGACTAGCAAAAGAGACCCAGTACTTC
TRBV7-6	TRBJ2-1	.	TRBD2	CASSLEVRGAPRGRAVNEQFF	TGTGCCAGCAGCTTGGAAGTAAGGGGGGCGCCGCGCGGGAGGGCCGTAAATGAGCAGTTCTTC
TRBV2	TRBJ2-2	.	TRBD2	CARLAGDGTGELFF	TGTGCCAGACTAGCGGGAGATGGCACCGGGGAGCTGTTTTTT